This TCR beta chain was recorded in a study of cytomegalovirus exposure and HLA in healthy donors. Study findings and constraints: Across donors, most TCRs were seen rarely, yet some public ones were widespread. A missense variant in DCLRE1C was later tied to TCR beta V- and J-gene trimming.

Both 60 Vbeta primers and 13 Jbeta primers went into the PCR. The table came from immunoSEQ multiplex PCR; TCRdb's copy has only in-frame clones and leaves some out. Among roughly 160,000 clones listed, roughly 80% were seen once. With regard to this clone: The target antigen is unknown.

The length of the CDR3 is 13 residues. Germline CDR1 and CDR2: MNHNS and SASEGT. V lost 5 bases and J lost 8, with 15 bases in between. This clonotype originated in a male donor in good health and CMV-seropositive. The chain carries TRBV6-1 and TRBJ1-2, with TRBD1 as a possible D gene (6 bases). Specimen: PBMCs. CDR3 protein: CASSQGPWSGYTF. CDR3 coding DNA: TGTGCCAGCAGTCAGGGGCCTTGGAGCGGCTACACCTTC.